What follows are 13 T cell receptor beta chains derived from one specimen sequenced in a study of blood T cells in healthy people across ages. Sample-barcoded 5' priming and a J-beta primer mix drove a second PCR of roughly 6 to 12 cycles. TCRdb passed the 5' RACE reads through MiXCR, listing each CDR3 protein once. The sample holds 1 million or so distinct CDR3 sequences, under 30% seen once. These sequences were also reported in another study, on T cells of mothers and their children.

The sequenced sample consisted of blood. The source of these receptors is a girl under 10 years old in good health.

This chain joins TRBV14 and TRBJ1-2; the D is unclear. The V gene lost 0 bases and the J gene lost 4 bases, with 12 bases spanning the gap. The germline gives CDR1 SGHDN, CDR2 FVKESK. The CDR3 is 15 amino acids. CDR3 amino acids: CASSQDGMPFYGYTF. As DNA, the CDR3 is TGTGCCAGCAGCCAAGATGGCATGCCCTTCTATGGCTACACCTTC.

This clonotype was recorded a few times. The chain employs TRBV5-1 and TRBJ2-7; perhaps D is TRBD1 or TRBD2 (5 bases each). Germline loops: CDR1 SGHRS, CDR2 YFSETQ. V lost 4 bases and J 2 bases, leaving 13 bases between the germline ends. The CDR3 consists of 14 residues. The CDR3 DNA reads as TGCGCCAGCAGCCCCGAGGGGAGCACCTACGAGCAGTACTTC. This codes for CASSPEGSTYEQYF.

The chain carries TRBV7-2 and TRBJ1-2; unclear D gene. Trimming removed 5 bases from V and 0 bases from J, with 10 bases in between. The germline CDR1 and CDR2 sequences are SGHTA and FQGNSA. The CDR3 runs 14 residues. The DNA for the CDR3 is TGTGCCAGCAGCCCAAACAGCCCTAACTATGGCTACACCTTC. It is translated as CASSPNSPNYGYTF.

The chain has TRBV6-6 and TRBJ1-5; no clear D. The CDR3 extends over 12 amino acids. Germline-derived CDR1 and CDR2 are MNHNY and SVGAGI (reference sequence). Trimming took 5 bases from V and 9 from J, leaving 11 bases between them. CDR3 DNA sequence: TGTGCCAGCAGTCCGCAACGGCCGCCCCAGCATTTT. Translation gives CASSPQRPPQHF.

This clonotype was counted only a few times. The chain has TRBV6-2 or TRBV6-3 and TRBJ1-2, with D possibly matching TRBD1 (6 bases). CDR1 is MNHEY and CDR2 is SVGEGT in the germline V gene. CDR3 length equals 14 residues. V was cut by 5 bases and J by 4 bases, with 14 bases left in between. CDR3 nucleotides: TGTGCCAGCAGTACGGGACAACTGGGCTATGGCTACACCTTC. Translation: CASSTGQLGYGYTF.

CDR3 bases: TGTGCCAGCAGCTTAGGGGTGGCTACCTCTGGAAACACCATATATTTT. Its translation is CASSLGVATSGNTIYF. This rearrangement joins TRBV11-2 to TRBJ1-3; no definite D call. CDR1 and CDR2 (germline): SGHAT, FQNNGV. This CDR3 comprises 16 residues. Trimming removed 1 base at V and 0 bases at J, with 10 bases between.

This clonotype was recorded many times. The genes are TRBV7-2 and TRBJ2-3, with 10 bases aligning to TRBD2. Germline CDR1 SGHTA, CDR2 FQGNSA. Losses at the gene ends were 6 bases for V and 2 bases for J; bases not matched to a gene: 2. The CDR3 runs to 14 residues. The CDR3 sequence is CASSLAGATDTQYF. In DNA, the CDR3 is TGTGCCAGCAGTCTAGCGGGGGCCACAGATACGCAGTATTTT.

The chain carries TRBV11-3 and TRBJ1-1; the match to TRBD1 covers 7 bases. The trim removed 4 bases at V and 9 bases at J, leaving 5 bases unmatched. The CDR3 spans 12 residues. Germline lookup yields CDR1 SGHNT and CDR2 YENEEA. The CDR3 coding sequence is TGTGCCAGCAGCTCGACAGGGCTCCAAGCTTTCTTT. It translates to CASSSTGLQAFF.

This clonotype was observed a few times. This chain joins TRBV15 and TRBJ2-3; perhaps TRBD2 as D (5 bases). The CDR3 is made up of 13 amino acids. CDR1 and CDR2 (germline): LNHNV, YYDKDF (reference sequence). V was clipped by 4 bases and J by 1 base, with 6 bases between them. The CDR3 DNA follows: TGTGCCACCAGCACGAGGGGCACAGATACGCAGTATTTT. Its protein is CATSTRGTDTQYF.

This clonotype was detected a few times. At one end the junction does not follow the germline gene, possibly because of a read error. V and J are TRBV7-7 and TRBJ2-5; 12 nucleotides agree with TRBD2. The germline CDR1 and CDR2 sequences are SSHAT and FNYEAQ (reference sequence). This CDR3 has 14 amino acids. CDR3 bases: TGTGCTAGCAGCTCCGGACTAGCGGGGCAGACCCAGTACTTC. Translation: CASSSGLAGQTQYF.

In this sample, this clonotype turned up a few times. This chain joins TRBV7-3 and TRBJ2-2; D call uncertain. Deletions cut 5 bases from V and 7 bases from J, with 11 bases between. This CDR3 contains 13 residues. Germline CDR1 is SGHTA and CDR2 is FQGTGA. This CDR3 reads CASSPDPNGELFF. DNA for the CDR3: TGTGCCAGCAGCCCCGACCCGAACGGGGAGCTGTTTTTT.

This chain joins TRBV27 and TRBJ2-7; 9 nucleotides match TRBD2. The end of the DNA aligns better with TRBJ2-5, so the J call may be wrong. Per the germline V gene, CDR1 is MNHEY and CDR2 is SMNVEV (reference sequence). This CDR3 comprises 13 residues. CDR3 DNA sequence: TGTGCCAGCAAGGTAGCGGGGGACGAGACCCAGTACTTC. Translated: CASKVAGDETQYF.

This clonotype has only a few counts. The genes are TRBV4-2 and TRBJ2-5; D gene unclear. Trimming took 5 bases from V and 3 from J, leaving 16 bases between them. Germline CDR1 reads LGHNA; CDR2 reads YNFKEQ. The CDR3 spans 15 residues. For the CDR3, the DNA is TGTGCCAGCAGCACTCTTACCGGGCTTAAAGAGACCCAGTACTTC. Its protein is CASSTLTGLKETQYF.